This T cell receptor beta chain was profiled in a study of CD8 T cells in Susac syndrome. Reverse transcription used 0.5 to 1 ug RNA and random hexamers. TCRdb analysed the immunoSEQ multiplex PCR reads with MiXCR anew, one entry per CDR3 protein. The data show hundreds of thousands of distinct CDR3 sequences, with approximately 94% seen just once and about 0.14% held by the top ten. Sequencing of TCR beta was carried out in blood CD8+ and CD4+ T cells. Germline V CDR1 and CDR2: SGHRS, YFSETQ. The CDR3 extends over 17 amino acids. J lost 4 bases, V lost 0 bases, and 7 bases had no gene match. The V call is TRBV5-1, the J call TRBJ2-5, with 12 bases identical to TRBD1. The sequenced material came from CD4+ T cells from PBMCs. This receptor was obtained from a human donor with Susac syndrome. CDR3 DNA sequence: TGCGCCAGCAGCTTGGCCTTAGGGACAGGGGGCCGAGAGACCCAGTACTTC. It codes for CASSLALGTGGRETQYF.